This T cell receptor beta chain emerged from a study of human T cells and chemical hapten exposure. Documented time point: pre-sensitization, week 0. Treatment denoted: therapeutic diphenylcyclopropenone sensitization with weekly scalp DPC. Germline CDR1 reads WSHSY; CDR2 reads SAAADI. V lost 6 bases and J lost 2; bases outside the gene matches: 8. CDR3 length: 15 amino acids. In the authors' methods: Around 91,000 TCRs per sample was the median, with a range of roughly 23,224 to 750,000. In TCRdb, the RACE reads were re-called with MiXCR into one record per CDR3 protein. The V and J calls were not made by the authors but by TCRdb's processing. The sample gives 240,000 or so distinct CDR3 sequences, roughly 8.9% of which show up once; 2.3% is in the top ten.

The J gene is TRBJ2-3, the V gene TRBV10-2; 7 nucleotides line up with TRBD1. This sequence was found in a woman between 40 and 55 years old with alopecia areata. Some clones in this sample may be carry-over from other donors' samples. The starting material was whole blood, obtained in connection with sensitization to the hapten diphenylcyclopropenone (DPC). CDR3 loop: CASSDRQGPTDTQYF. The CDR3 region has the DNA TGCGCCAGCAGCGATCGACAGGGACCCACAGATACGCAGTATTTT.